This T cell receptor (beta chain) comes out of a study of cytomegalovirus exposure and HLA in healthy donors. The wider study: Falling in the Caucasian-associated ancestry cluster were about 83% of under 500 genotyped donors. Study-wide results and limits: TCR beta V- and J-gene trimming was later associated with a missense DCLRE1C variant. It was reported that the classifier diagnosed cytomegalovirus status with high specificity and sensitivity in both the original and validation cohorts.

The J segment lost 7 bases and the V segment lost 2 bases, leaving 5 bases of the junction unmatched. The V gene's germline CDR1 is MGHRA and CDR2 YSYEKL. CDR3 size: 16 residues. With 60 Vbeta and 13 Jbeta primers, the PCR was carried out. The data were produced by immunoSEQ multiplex PCR, yet TCRdb's version contains in-frame clones alone and is incomplete. The sample includes 200,000 to 250,000 clones, around nine tenths seen only once; the top ten take roughly 0.99%. A remark on this clone: The antigen remains undetermined.

This TCR was sampled from a woman aged 18-29 years in good health and CMV-seronegative. Sequenced sample: PBMCs. The V and J genes are TRBV4-1 and TRBJ2-2, with 12 nucleotides matching TRBD2. CDR3 in amino acids: CASSQQTSGGGGELFF. DNA of the CDR3: TGCGCCAGCAGCCAACAGACTAGCGGGGGAGGCGGGGAGCTGTTTTTT.